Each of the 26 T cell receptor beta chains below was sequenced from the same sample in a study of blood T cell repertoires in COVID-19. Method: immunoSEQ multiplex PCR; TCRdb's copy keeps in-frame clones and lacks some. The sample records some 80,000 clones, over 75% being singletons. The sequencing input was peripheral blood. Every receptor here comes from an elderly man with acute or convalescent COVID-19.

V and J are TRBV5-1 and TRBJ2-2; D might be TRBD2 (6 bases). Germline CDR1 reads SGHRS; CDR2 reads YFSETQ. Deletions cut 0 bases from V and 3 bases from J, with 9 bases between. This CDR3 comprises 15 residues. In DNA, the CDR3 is TGCGCCAGCAGCTTGGCCGGGGGTGACACCGGGGAGCTGTTTTTT. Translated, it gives CASSLAGGDTGELFF.

CDR3: CASSLYGQPGTDTQYF. CDR3 coding DNA: TGTGCCAGCAGCTTGTATGGACAGCCAGGCACAGATACGCAGTATTTT. V and J are TRBV5-5 and TRBJ2-3; possibly TRBD1 for D (6 bases). The CDR3 runs to 16 residues. V shed 1 base and J shed 1 base, with 13 bases lying between them. Per germline, CDR1 SGHKS and CDR2 YYEKEE (reference sequence).

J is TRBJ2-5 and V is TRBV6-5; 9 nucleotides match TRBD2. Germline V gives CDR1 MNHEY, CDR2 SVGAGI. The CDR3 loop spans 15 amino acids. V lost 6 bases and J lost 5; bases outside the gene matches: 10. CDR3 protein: CASSQGLAGWETQYF. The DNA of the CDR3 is TGTGCCAGCAGCCAGGGGCTAGCGGGGTGGGAGACCCAGTACTTC.

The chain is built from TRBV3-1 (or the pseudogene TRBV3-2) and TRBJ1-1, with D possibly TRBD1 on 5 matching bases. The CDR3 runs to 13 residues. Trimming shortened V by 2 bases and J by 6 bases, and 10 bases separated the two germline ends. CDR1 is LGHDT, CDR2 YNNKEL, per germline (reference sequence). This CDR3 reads CASSQRTGAEAFF. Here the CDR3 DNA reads TGTGCCAGCAGCCAACGCACGGGGGCTGAAGCTTTCTTT.

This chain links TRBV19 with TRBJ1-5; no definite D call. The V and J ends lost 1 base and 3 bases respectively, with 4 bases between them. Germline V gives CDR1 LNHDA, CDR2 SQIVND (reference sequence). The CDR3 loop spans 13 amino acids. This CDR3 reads CASSIALNQPQHF. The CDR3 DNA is TGTGCCAGTAGTATAGCCCTCAATCAGCCCCAGCATTTT.

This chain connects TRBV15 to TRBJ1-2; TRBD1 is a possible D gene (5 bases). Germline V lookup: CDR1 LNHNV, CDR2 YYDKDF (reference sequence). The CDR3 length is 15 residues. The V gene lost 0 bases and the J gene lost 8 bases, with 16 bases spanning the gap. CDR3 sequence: CATSRDRARSGGYTF. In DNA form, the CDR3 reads TGTGCCACCAGCAGAGATCGGGCCCGGTCAGGGGGCTACACCTTC.

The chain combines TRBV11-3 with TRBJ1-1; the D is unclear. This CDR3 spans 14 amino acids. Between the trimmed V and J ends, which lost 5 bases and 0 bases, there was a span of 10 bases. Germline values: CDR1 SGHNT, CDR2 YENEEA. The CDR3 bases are TGTGCCAGCAGCCCCGGCGGCTTGAACACTGAAGCTTTCTTT. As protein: CASSPGGLNTEAFF.

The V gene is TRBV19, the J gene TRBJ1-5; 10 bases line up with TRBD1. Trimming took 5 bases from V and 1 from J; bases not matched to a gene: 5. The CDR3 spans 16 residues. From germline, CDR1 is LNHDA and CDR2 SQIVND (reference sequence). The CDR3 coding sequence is TGTGCCAGTAGTTTCCGACAGGGGGCGAGCAATCAGCCCCAGCATTTT. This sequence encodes CASSFRQGASNQPQHF.

The CDR3 loop is CASSQGEPGGLNEQYF. CDR3 DNA sequence: TGTGCCAGCAGCCAAGGAGAACCGGGGGGGCTGAACGAGCAGTACTTC. V gene TRBV4-2 combines with J gene TRBJ2-7; 8 bases fit TRBD2. The V gene end was trimmed by 1 base and the J gene end by 5 bases; junction bases not matched to a gene: 10. The CDR3 runs 16 residues. CDR1 and CDR2 from the germline V gene are LGHNA and YNFKEQ.

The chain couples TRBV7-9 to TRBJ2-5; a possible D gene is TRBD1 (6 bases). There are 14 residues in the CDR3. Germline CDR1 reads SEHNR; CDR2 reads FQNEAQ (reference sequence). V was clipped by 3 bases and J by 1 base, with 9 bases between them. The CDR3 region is CASSFQGGQETQYF. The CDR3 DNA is TGTGCCAGCAGCTTTCAAGGGGGCCAAGAGACCCAGTACTTC.

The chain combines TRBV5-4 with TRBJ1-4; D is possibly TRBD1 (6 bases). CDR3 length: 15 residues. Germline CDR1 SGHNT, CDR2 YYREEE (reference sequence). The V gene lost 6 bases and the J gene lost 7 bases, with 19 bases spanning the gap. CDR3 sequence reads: CASNSGGRDGEKLFF. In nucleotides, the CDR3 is TGTGCCAGCAACTCTGGGGGCAGGGACGGTGAAAAACTGTTTTTT.

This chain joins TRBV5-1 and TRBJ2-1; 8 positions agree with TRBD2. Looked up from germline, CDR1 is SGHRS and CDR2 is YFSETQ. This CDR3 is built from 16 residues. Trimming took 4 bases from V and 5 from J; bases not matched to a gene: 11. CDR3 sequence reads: CASSRSSGSSNNEQFF. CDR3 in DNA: TGCGCCAGCAGCAGGTCTAGCGGGTCTTCTAACAATGAGCAGTTCTTC. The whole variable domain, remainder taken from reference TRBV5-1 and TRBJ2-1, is KAGVTQTPRYLIKTRGQQVTLSCSPISGHRSVSWYQQTPGQGLQFLFEYFSETQRNKGNFPGRFSGRQFSNSRSEMNVSTLELGDSALYLCASSRSSGSSNNEQFFGPGTRLTVL.

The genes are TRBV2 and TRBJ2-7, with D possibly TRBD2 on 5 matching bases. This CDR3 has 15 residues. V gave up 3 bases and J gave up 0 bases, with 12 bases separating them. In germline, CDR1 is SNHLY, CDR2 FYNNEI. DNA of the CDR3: TGTGCCAGCAGTGAGCAAGCGGTACTCTCCTACGAGCAGTACTTC. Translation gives CASSEQAVLSYEQYF.

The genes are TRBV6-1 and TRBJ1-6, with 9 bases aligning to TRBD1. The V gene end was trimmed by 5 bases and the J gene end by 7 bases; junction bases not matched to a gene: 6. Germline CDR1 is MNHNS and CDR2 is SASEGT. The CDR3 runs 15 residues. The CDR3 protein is CASSQTGTGNSPLHF. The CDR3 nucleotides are TGTGCCAGCAGTCAAACCGGGACAGGGAATTCACCCCTCCACTTT.

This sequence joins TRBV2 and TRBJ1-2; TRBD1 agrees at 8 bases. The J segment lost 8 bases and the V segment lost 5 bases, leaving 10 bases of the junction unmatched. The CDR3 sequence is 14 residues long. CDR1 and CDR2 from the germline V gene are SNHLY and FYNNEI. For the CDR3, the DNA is TGTGCCAGCAGTTTCACTGACAGGGGAGGCGGCTACACCTTC. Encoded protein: CASSFTDRGGGYTF. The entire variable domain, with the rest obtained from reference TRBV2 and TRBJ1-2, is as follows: EPEVTQTPSHQVTQMGQEVILRCVPISNHLYFYWYRQILGQKVEFLVSFYNNEISEKSEIFDDQFSVERPDGSNFTLKIRSTKLEDSAMYFCASSFTDRGGGYTFGSGTRLTVV.

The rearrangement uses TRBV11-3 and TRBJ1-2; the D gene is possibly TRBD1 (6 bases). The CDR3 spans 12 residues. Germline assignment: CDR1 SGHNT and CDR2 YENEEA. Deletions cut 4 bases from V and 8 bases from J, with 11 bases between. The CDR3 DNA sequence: TGTGCCAGCAGCTCTGGGACACAAGGCTACACCTTC. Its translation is CASSSGTQGYTF.

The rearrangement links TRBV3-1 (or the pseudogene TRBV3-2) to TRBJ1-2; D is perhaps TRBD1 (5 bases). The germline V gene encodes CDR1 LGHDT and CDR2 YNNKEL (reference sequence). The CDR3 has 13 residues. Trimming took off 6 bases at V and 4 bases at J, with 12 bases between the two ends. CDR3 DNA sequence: TGTGCCAGCAGTAGAGACAGAACCTATGGCTACACCTTC. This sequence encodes CASSRDRTYGYTF.

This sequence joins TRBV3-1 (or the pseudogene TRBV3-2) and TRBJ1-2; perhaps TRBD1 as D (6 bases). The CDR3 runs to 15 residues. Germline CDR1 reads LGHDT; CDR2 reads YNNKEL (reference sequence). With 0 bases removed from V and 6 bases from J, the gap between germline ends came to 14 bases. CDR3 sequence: CASSQDRSGVNGYTF. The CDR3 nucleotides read TGTGCCAGCAGCCAAGATAGATCAGGGGTTAATGGCTACACCTTC.

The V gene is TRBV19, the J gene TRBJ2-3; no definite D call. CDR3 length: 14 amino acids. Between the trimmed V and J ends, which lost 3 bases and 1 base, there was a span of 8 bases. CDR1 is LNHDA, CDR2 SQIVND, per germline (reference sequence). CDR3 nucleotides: TGTGCCAGTAGTATCTCTCCTCGCACAGATACGCAGTATTTT. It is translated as CASSISPRTDTQYF.

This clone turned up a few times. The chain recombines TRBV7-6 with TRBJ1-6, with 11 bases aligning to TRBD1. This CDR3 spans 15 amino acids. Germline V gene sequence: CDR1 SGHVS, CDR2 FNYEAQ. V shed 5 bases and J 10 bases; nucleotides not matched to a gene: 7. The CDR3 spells CASSAGQGVQSPLHF. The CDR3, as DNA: TGTGCCAGCAGCGCGGGACAGGGGGTACAGTCACCCCTCCACTTT.

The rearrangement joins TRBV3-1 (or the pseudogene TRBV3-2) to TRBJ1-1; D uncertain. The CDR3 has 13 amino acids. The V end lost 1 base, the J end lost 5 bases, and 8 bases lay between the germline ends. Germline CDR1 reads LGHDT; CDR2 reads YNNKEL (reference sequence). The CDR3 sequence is CASSQGGGTEAFF. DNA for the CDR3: TGTGCCAGCAGCCAAGGGGGAGGAACTGAAGCTTTCTTT.

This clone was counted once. This CDR3 is CASSLGSSANYGYTF. The CDR3 bases are TGTGCCAGCAGTTTGGGAAGTAGCGCTAACTATGGCTACACCTTC. The rearrangement joins TRBV27 to TRBJ1-2, with no clear D. Germline V gene data show CDR1 as MNHEY and CDR2 as SMNVEV (reference sequence). The CDR3 sequence is 15 residues long. Between the trimmed V and J ends, which lost 3 bases and 0 bases, there was a span of 11 bases.

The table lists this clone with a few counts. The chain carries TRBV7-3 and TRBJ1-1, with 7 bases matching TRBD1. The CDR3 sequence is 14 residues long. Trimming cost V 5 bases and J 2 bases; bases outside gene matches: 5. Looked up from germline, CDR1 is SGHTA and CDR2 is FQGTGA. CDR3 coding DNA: TGTGCCAGCAGCGCACAGGGGCCCAACACTGAAGCTTTCTTT. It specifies CASSAQGPNTEAFF.

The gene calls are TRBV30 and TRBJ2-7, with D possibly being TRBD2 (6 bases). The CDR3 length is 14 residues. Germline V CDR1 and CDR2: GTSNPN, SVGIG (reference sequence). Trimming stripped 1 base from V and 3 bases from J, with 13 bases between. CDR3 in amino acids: CAWSALEGFYEQYF. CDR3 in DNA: TGTGCCTGGAGTGCTTTGGAGGGGTTCTACGAGCAGTACTTC.

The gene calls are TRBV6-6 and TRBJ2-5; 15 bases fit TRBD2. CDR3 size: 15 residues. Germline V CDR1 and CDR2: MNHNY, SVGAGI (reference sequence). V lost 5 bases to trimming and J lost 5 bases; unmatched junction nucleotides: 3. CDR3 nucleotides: TGTGCCAGCAGTGGGACTAGCGGGGGGCCTGAGACCCAGTACTTC. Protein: CASSGTSGGPETQYF.

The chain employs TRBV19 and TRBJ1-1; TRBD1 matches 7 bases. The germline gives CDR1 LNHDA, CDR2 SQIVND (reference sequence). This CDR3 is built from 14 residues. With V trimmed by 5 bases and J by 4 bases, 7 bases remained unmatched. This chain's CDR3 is CASSRGGDSTEAFF. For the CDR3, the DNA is TGTGCCAGTAGTCGGGGGGGGGACAGCACTGAAGCTTTCTTT.